This TCR beta chain was identified in a study of cytomegalovirus exposure and HLA in healthy donors. Turning to the study itself: The approximately 670 first-cohort repertoires shared a platform with the 100 to 150 validation repertoires, as reported in a later analysis. Study observations and caveats: Reports indicated that the classifier achieved high specificity and sensitivity in diagnosing cytomegalovirus status.

V shed 0 bases and J shed 6 bases, with 3 bases lying between them. Germline V gene sequence: CDR1 DFQATT, CDR2 SNEGSKA (reference sequence). This CDR3 is 11 amino acids long. Only in-frame clones appear in the TCRdb table, and some are missing; sequencing was by immunoSEQ multiplex PCR. The repertoire holds 150,000 to 200,000 clones, with 84% as singletons. A few counts support this clone. Its target is not known. Other DNA variants within this sample encode the same CDR3. This chain joins TRBV20-1 and TRBJ1-5; D is ambiguous. Sequences were obtained from PBMCs. This TCR was sampled from a woman aged 18-29 years in good health and CMV-seropositive. CDR3 loop: CSARDSQPQHF. The DNA for the CDR3 is TGCAGTGCTAGAGATAGTCAGCCCCAGCATTTT.